This TCR beta chain was found in a study of cytomegalovirus exposure and HLA in healthy donors. Whole-study context: Later, an analysis reported that the 110 or so validation repertoires had used the same platform as the approximately 680 first-cohort repertoires.

CDR3 length: 15 amino acids. The germline CDR1 and CDR2 sequences are SGHDT and YYEEEE. The V gene lost 1 base and the J gene lost 3 bases, with 13 bases spanning the gap. Sequencing was performed with immunoSEQ multiplex PCR; in TCRdb, only in-frame clones are kept and a portion is missing. The sample lists approximately 260,000 clones; 80% to 90% were seen once. V is TRBV5-6 and J is TRBJ1-2; D unresolved. The sequenced sample was PBMCs. The TCR was taken from a woman aged 18-29 years in good health and CMV-seronegative. DNA of the CDR3: TGTGCCAGCAGCTTGTATGAGGGATCCCACTATGGCTACACCTTC. Its protein product is CASSLYEGSHYGYTF.